One sample yielded the 22 T cell receptor beta chains listed below, sequenced in a study of CD8 T cells in ankylosing spondylitis. The study, taken as a whole, reports: A TCR beta motif of under ten highly homologous variants appeared characteristic of ankylosing spondylitis blood.

Antigen specificity for these receptors is unknown. TCRdb used MiXCR to reprocess the 5' RACE reads, holding one entry per CDR3 protein. The repertoire holds over 400,000 distinct CDR3 sequences, with approximately 26% as singletons. Sequencing was done on a sample of blood, either unsorted or a sorted T cell fraction (not recorded which). These receptors originate from a male donor with ankylosing spondylitis.

This rearrangement joins TRBV5-1 to TRBJ2-3; 7 bases are a match to TRBD2. CDR3 length: 14 amino acids. The V gene's germline CDR1 is SGHRS and CDR2 YFSETQ. J lost 6 bases, V lost 7 bases, and 11 bases had no gene match. The CDR3 region is CASSLASGGDTQYF. CDR3 DNA: TGCGCCAGCTCCCTGGCTAGCGGAGGGGATACGCAGTATTTT.

This clonotype showed up many times. The J gene is TRBJ1-1, the V gene TRBV5-1; 7 positions agree with TRBD1. This CDR3 comprises 13 residues. CDR1 and CDR2 from the germline V gene are SGHRS and YFSETQ. V was pared by 7 bases and J by 0 bases, with 3 bases of the junction left unmatched. CDR3 sequence: CASSGTVNTEAFF. The CDR3 nucleotides are TGCGCCAGCTCCGGGACAGTGAACACTGAAGCTTTCTTT. The full variable domain, with the rest looked up from reference TRBV5-1 and TRBJ1-1, is KAGVTQTPRYLIKTRGQQVTLSCSPISGHRSVSWYQQTPGQGLQFLFEYFSETQRNKGNFPGRFSGRQFSNSRSEMNVSTLELGDSALYLCASSGTVNTEAFFGQGTRLTVV.

V and J are TRBV5-1 and TRBJ2-7; D unresolved. This CDR3 is built from 12 residues. The germline V gene has CDR1 SGHRS and CDR2 YFSETQ. V lost 1 base, J lost 3 bases, and 5 bases lay in between. The CDR3 loop reads CASSLMGYEQYF. DNA of the CDR3: TGCGCCAGCAGCTTGATGGGCTACGAGCAGTACTTC.

This chain links TRBV24-1 with TRBJ2-3; perhaps TRBD2 as D (6 bases). From germline, CDR1 is KGHDR and CDR2 SFDVKD. Trimming removed 4 bases from V and 10 bases from J, with 14 bases in between. This CDR3 is 13 amino acids long. DNA for the CDR3: TGTGCCACCAGTGAGGTTACGAGGGAGGCGCAGTATTTT. Translated, it gives CATSEVTREAQYF.

In this sample, this clonotype turned up many times. This sequence joins TRBV30 and TRBJ2-3, with TRBD1 as a possible D gene (6 bases). The V end lost 2 bases, the J end lost 3 bases, and 9 bases lay between the germline ends. Germline V gene data show CDR1 as GTSNPN and CDR2 as SVGIG (reference sequence). The CDR3 is 13 residues long. The chain's CDR3 is CAWSRQETDTQYF. The CDR3 coding sequence is TGTGCCTGGAGTCGACAGGAGACAGATACGCAGTATTTT.

This clonotype was counted ten times or more. The gene calls are TRBV5-1 and TRBJ1-1; 7 bases line up with TRBD1. The CDR3 sequence is 17 residues long. Germline CDR1 is SGHRS and CDR2 is YFSETQ. The trim removed 4 bases at V and 4 bases at J, leaving 16 bases unmatched. In nucleotides, the CDR3 is TGCGCCAGCAGCCTCAACCGACAGGGCGGGATGGGCACTGAAGCTTTCTTT. It encodes CASSLNRQGGMGTEAFF.

This clonotype was recorded once. CDR3 protein: CASSQPGFSSGANVLTF. CDR3 DNA: TGTGCCAGCAGCCAACCCGGGTTTAGCTCTGGGGCCAACGTCCTGACTTTC. V and J are TRBV4-2 and TRBJ2-6, with unresolved D. The length of the CDR3 is 17 residues. Looked up from germline, CDR1 is LGHNA and CDR2 is YNFKEQ. The V gene lost 2 bases and the J gene lost 0 bases, with 11 bases spanning the gap.

The V call is TRBV10-3, the J call TRBJ1-1, with 7 bases lining up with TRBD1. Germline assignment: CDR1 ENHRY and CDR2 SYGVKD. The J segment lost 5 bases and the V segment lost 3 bases, leaving 12 bases of the junction unmatched. This CDR3 is 16 amino acids long. CDR3 coding DNA: TGTGCCATCAGTGATGAAGCCGAGACAGGGCGGACTGAAGCTTTCTTT. As protein: CAISDEAETGRTEAFF.

This clonotype was picked up a small number of times. The junction departs from germline at one end; a sequencing error may be responsible. This chain joins TRBV29-1 and TRBJ2-2, with D hard to call. The CDR3 loop spans 13 amino acids. Germline lookup yields CDR1 SQVTM and CDR2 ANQGSEA. The CDR3 region has the DNA TGCAGCGTAGAAGTGGGATACACCGGGGAGCTGTTTTTT. It encodes CSVEVGYTGELFF.

The chain carries TRBV10-3 and TRBJ2-1, with 11 nucleotides matching TRBD2. The trim removed 4 bases at V and 5 bases at J, leaving 10 bases unmatched. This CDR3 is built from 17 residues. From germline, CDR1 is ENHRY and CDR2 SYGVKD. This chain's CDR3 is CAISVGASGRIHNEQFF. CDR3 in DNA: TGTGCCATCAGTGTGGGGGCTAGCGGGAGGATCCACAATGAGCAGTTCTTC.

The chain links TRBV7-9 to TRBJ2-1; possibly TRBD1 or TRBD2 for D (5 bases each). Trimming shortened V by 5 bases and J by 5 bases, and 16 bases separated the two germline ends. Germline CDR1 and CDR2: SEHNR and FQNEAQ (reference sequence). This CDR3 comprises 15 residues. CDR3 sequence (DNA): TGTGCCAGCAGCCTACAAATGGGACGGAACAATGAGCAGTTCTTC. It translates to CASSLQMGRNNEQFF. Together with reference TRBV7-9 and TRBJ2-1, the CDR3 gives the full variable domain: DTGVSQNPRHKITKRGQNVTFRCDPISEHNRLYWYRQTLGQGPEFLTYFQNEAQLEKSRLLSDRFSAERPKGSFSTLEIQRTEQGDSAMYLCASSLQMGRNNEQFFGPGTRLTVL.

On this clonotype: An end of the junction differs from the germline gene, which may be a read error. The rearrangement links TRBV27 to TRBJ1-1, with 8 bases matching TRBD1. The CDR3 is made up of 14 amino acids. Germline lookup yields CDR1 MNHEY and CDR2 SMNVEV (reference sequence). The CDR3 protein is CASHGQGYYTETFF. As DNA, the CDR3 is TGTGCCAGCCACGGACAGGGCTACTACACTGAAACTTTCTTT.

This clonotype occurred once. The chain couples TRBV3-1 to TRBJ2-7; 9 positions match TRBD2. The CDR3 is 15 amino acids. Germline V gene data show CDR1 as LGHDT and CDR2 as YNNKEL (reference sequence). In nucleotides, the CDR3 is TGTGCCAGCAGCCAAGCGGGACTAGCTTTGTACGAACAGTACGTC. Translation gives CASSQAGLALYEQYV.

This rearrangement joins TRBV24-1 to TRBJ2-1; D ambiguous. Germline loops: CDR1 KGHDR, CDR2 SFDVKD. V gave up 1 base and J gave up 10 bases, with 7 bases separating them. The CDR3 consists of 12 residues. CDR3 in DNA: TGTGCCACCAGTGATTTCAGTGGAGAGCAGTTCTTC. Encoded protein: CATSDFSGEQFF.

With respect to this clonotype: The CDR3 does not end in the conserved phenylalanine or tryptophan, so this is likely a read error. The gene calls are TRBV5-1 and TRBJ2-2, with D possibly being TRBD1 (6 bases). Between the trimmed V and J ends, which lost 2 bases and 7 bases, there was a span of 12 bases. Per germline, CDR1 SGHRS and CDR2 YFSETQ. The CDR3 runs to 14 residues. CDR3 sequence (DNA): TGCGCCAGCAGCTTTCAAGGGGGAAGCGGGGAGCTGTTTTCT. Protein: CASSFQGGSGELFS.

This clonotype occurred many times. This chain joins TRBV15 and TRBJ2-4; tentative D call: TRBD2 (6 bases). The germline V gene has CDR1 LNHNV and CDR2 YYDKDF (reference sequence). V gave up 3 bases and J gave up 6 bases, with 9 bases separating them. The length of the CDR3 is 13 residues. As DNA, the CDR3 is TGTGCCACCAGCAGCGGGACTTTAAACATTCAGTACTTC. Protein product: CATSSGTLNIQYF.

This clonotype has more than one count but fewer than ten. The V gene is TRBV5-1, the J gene TRBJ2-1, with D hard to call. CDR1 and CDR2 from the germline V gene are SGHRS and YFSETQ. CDR3 length: 16 residues. V lost 2 bases, J lost 0 bases, and 12 bases lay in between. The CDR3 DNA follows: TGCGCCAGCAGCTTAAACCCCATAAGCTCCTACAATGAGCAGTTCTTC. This translates into CASSLNPISSYNEQFF.

The chain links TRBV12-3 or TRBV12-4 to TRBJ1-1, with D unclear. The V gene lost 5 bases and the J gene lost 9 bases, with 10 bases spanning the gap. This CDR3 comprises 11 residues. The CDR3 bases are TGTGCCAGCAGTAAGACTGATAAAGCTTTCTTT. It translates to CASSKTDKAFF.

This rearrangement joins TRBV11-2 to TRBJ2-2; D is ambiguous. This CDR3 spans 14 amino acids. The germline V gene encodes CDR1 SGHAT and CDR2 FQNNGV. With 5 bases removed from V and 3 bases from J, the gap between germline ends came to 10 bases. The CDR3 nucleotides are TGTGCCAGCAGCCCGGCATGGGACACCGGGGAGCTGTTTTTT. It yields the protein CASSPAWDTGELFF.

The rearrangement links TRBV3-1 to TRBJ2-3; a weak D match, TRBD1 (6 bases). CDR1 and CDR2 (germline): LGHDT, YNNKEL (reference sequence). This CDR3 is built from 15 residues. Deletions cut 2 bases from V and 6 bases from J, with 15 bases between. The CDR3 here is CASSQLRQVADTQYF. CDR3 bases: TGTGCCAGCAGCCAACTTAGACAGGTGGCGGATACGCAGTATTTT.

The V and J genes are TRBV20-1 and TRBJ2-7, with 10 bases aligning to TRBD1. The V segment lost 4 bases and the J segment 0 bases; nucleotides outside the gene matches: 3. The germline gives CDR1 DFQATT, CDR2 SNEGSKA (reference sequence). CDR3 length equals 14 residues. CDR3 sequence: CSATGTGASYEQYF. In DNA, the CDR3 is TGCAGTGCTACCGGGACAGGGGCCTCCTACGAGCAGTACTTC.

J is TRBJ2-1 and V is TRBV5-1; 14 positions agree with TRBD2. Trimming cost V 4 bases and J 7 bases; bases outside gene matches: 7. The CDR3 contains 16 residues. From germline, CDR1 is SGHRS and CDR2 YFSETQ. The CDR3 sequence: CASSDLGLAGANEQFF. The CDR3 nucleotides are TGCGCCAGCAGCGACCTGGGACTAGCGGGAGCAAATGAGCAGTTCTTC.